One sample yielded the 6 T cell receptor beta chains listed below, sequenced in a study of low-dose radiotherapy and immunotherapy resistance in tumors. Both TCRalpha and TCRbeta chains were reverse transcribed with V-gene-specific primers. A constant-region primer paired with the V-primer adapter amplified TCRs over 20 PCR cycles. TCRdb passed the reads through MiXCR, listing each CDR3 protein once. The repertoire holds about 9,800 distinct CDR3 sequences, with approximately 40% as singletons. The receptors stem from a human donor with advanced metastatic prostate, ovarian, gallbladder or colorectal cancer (not recorded which). This table probably holds off-target reads from a library built for another chain.

This clonotype was detected once. This sequence joins TRBV11-2 and TRBJ2-7; 8 bases line up with TRBD2. Per germline, CDR1 SGHAT and CDR2 FQNNGV. The V gene end was trimmed by 3 bases and the J gene end by 6 bases; junction bases not matched to a gene: 7. This CDR3 is built from 14 residues. In nucleotides, the CDR3 is TGTGCCAGCAGCTTCGGCGGGAGGTACCCCGAGCAGTACTTC. The encoded protein is CASSFGGRYPEQYF.

This chain joins TRBV18 and TRBJ2-7; TRBD1 might be the D (6 bases). V was pared by 6 bases and J by 7 bases, with 10 bases between. The CDR3 is 11 amino acids. Germline lookup yields CDR1 KGHSH and CDR2 LQKENI. CDR3 amino acids: CASSLQGEQYF. The CDR3 bases are TGTGCCAGCTCTCTTCAGGGGGAGCAGTACTTC. The full variable domain, its missing parts supplied by reference TRBV18 and TRBJ2-7, is NAGVMQNPRHLVRRRGQEARLRCSPMKGHSHVYWYRQLPEEGLKFMVYLQKENIIDESGMPKERFSAEFPKEGPSILRIQQVVRGDSAAYFCASSLQGEQYFGPGTRLTVT.

In this sample, this clonotype turned up a few times. The chain carries TRBV4-2 and TRBJ2-2, with 8 bases aligning to TRBD1. CDR1 is LGHNA and CDR2 is YNFKEQ in the germline V gene. J lost 0 bases, V lost 0 bases, and 0 bases had no gene match. The CDR3 is 16 amino acids. The CDR3 region has the DNA TGTGCCAGCAGCCAAGAGACAGGGGCGAACACCGGGGAGCTGTTTTTT. It translates to CASSQETGANTGELFF.

This clonotype was found a few times. V is TRBV5-1 and J is TRBJ2-3, with 8 positions matching TRBD1. Germline assignment: CDR1 SGHRS and CDR2 YFSETQ. Losses at the gene ends were 5 bases for V and 4 bases for J; bases not matched to a gene: 6. The CDR3 has 14 residues. Here the CDR3 DNA reads TGCGCCAGCAGTGGACAGGGCCAGGCAGATACGCAGTATTTT. It encodes CASSGQGQADTQYF.

This clonotype turned up a few times. CDR3 sequence (DNA): TGTGCCAGCAGCTTAATAGGCAGCTTGGGAGAGACCCAGTACTTC. Translated: CASSLIGSLGETQYF. The genes are TRBV7-3 and TRBJ2-5; no firm D call. The CDR3 contains 15 residues. Trimming removed 1 base at V and 4 bases at J, with 13 bases between. Germline V gene data show CDR1 as SGHTA and CDR2 as FQGTGA.

Worth noting for this clonotype: One end of the junction is discordant with germline, which a read error may explain. V usage is TRBV10-2 and J usage is TRBJ1-5; possibly TRBD1 for D (6 bases). This CDR3 region has 15 residues. Germline CDR1 and CDR2: WSHSY and SAAADI. DNA of the CDR3: TGTGCCACTGGGGGCCATGGCAGTTACAATCAGCCCCAGCATTTT. Its translation: CATGGHGSYNQPQHF.